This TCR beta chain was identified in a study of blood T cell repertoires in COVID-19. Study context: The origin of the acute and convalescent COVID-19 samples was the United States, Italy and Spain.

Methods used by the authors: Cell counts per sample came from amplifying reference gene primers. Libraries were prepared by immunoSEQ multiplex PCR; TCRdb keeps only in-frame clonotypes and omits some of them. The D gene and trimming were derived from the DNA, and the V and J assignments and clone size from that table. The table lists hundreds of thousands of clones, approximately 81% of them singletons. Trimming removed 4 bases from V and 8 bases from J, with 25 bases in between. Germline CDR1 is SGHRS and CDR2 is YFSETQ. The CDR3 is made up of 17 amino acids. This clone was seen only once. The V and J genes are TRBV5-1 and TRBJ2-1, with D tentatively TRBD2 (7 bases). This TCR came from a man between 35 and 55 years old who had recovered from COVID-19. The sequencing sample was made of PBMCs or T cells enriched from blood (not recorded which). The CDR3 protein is CASSGPPGGRRGDEQFF. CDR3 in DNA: TGCGCCAGCAGCGGCCCACCCGGGGGGCGCCGGGGCGATGAGCAGTTCTTC.